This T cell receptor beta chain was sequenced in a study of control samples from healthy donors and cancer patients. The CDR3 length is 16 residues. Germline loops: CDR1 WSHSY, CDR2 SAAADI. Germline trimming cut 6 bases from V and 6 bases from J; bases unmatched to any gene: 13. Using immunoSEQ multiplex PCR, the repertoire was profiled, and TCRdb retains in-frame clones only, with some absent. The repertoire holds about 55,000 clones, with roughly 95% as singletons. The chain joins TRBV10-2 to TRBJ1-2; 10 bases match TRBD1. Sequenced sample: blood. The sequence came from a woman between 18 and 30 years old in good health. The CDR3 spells CASSTPMTGGVNGYTF. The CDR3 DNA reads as TGCGCCAGCAGCACACCCATGACAGGGGGCGTGAATGGCTACACCTTC.